The 17 T cell receptor beta chains given below trace back to one sample, sequenced in a study of blood T cell repertoires in COVID-19. TCRdb's table, derived via immunoSEQ multiplex PCR, lists solely in-frame clones and lacks some. In the table there are some 180,000 clones, 84% of which are singletons. The sequenced sample consisted of PBMCs or T cells enriched from blood (not recorded which). Every receptor here comes from a woman under 40 who had been exposed to COVID-19.

The chain employs TRBV5-1 and TRBJ1-1, with D possibly TRBD1 on 5 matching bases. V lost 4 bases and J 4 bases, leaving 11 bases between the germline ends. Germline assignment: CDR1 SGHRS and CDR2 YFSETQ. The CDR3 has 13 amino acids. The CDR3 DNA is TGCGCCAGCAGCCTCGACAGTCCCACTGAAGCTTTCTTT. As protein: CASSLDSPTEAFF.

J is TRBJ1-1 and V is TRBV3-1 (or the pseudogene TRBV3-2), with 9 bases matching TRBD1. Germline trimming cut 4 bases from V and 14 bases from J; bases unmatched to any gene: 11. Germline lookup yields CDR1 LGHDT and CDR2 YNNKEL (reference sequence). This CDR3 is 13 amino acids long. CDR3 coding DNA: TGTGCCAGCAGCCTAAGGAGACAGGGGGATTTATTCTTT. Protein sequence: CASSLRRQGDLFF.

V and J are TRBV29-1 and TRBJ2-1; D remains ambiguous. The germline CDR1 and CDR2 sequences are SQVTM and ANQGSEA. The CDR3 extends over 15 amino acids. Trimming stripped 5 bases from V and 6 bases from J, with 20 bases between. DNA for the CDR3: TGCAGCGTTCAAAGGTTTCCCGTCCGAGGCAATGAGCAGTTCTTC. Its translation is CSVQRFPVRGNEQFF.

The chain employs TRBV2 and TRBJ2-7, with D maybe TRBD2 (6 bases). The CDR3 contains 12 residues. Trimming shortened V by 8 bases and J by 4 bases, and 12 bases separated the two germline ends. Germline values: CDR1 SNHLY, CDR2 FYNNEI. The CDR3 nucleotides read TGTGCCAGCGGGGGGATGGTGTACGAGCAGTACTTC. Residues: CASGGMVYEQYF. Using reference TRBV2 and TRBJ2-7 for the parts outside the CDR3, the full variable domain is EPEVTQTPSHQVTQMGQEVILRCVPISNHLYFYWYRQILGQKVEFLVSFYNNEISEKSEIFDDQFSVERPDGSNFTLKIRSTKLEDSAMYFCASGGMVYEQYFGPGTRLTVT.

The chain uses TRBV6-2 or TRBV6-3 and TRBJ2-3; 7 bases fit TRBD2. The V gene end was trimmed by 1 base and the J gene end by 4 bases; junction bases not matched to a gene: 5. Germline loops: CDR1 MNHEY, CDR2 SVGEGT. This CDR3 is built from 15 residues. The DNA of the CDR3 is TGTGCCAGCAGTTACTGGGGGGGGAAGGCAGATACGCAGTATTTT. It encodes CASSYWGGKADTQYF.

V is TRBV27 and J is TRBJ1-2; no clear D. The V and J ends lost 5 bases and 2 bases respectively, with 9 bases between them. The CDR3 is 13 residues long. CDR1 is MNHEY, CDR2 SMNVEV, per germline (reference sequence). In DNA form, the CDR3 reads TGTGCCAGCAGTCCCGGTTTCAACTATGGCTACACCTTC. This sequence encodes CASSPGFNYGYTF.

J is TRBJ1-3 and V is TRBV6-5, with D unresolved. Looked up from germline, CDR1 is MNHEY and CDR2 is SVGAGI. The CDR3 runs 15 residues. V gave up 6 bases and J gave up 0 bases, with 12 bases separating them. In DNA, the CDR3 is TGTGCCAGCAGGCAGCAGGCCGTCTCTGGAAACACCATATATTTT. This translates into CASRQQAVSGNTIYF.

This clone was observed a handful of times. This rearrangement joins TRBV3-1 (or the pseudogene TRBV3-2) to TRBJ2-7, with 7 bases aligning to TRBD1. Germline-derived CDR1 and CDR2 are LGHDT and YNNKEL (reference sequence). V gave up 5 bases and J gave up 2 bases; unmatched junction bases: 6. The CDR3 runs to 14 residues. Written as DNA, the CDR3 is TGTGCCAGCAGCTATCGACAGGGAGCCTACGAGCAGTACTTC. Protein product: CASSYRQGAYEQYF.

The V call is TRBV5-1, the J call TRBJ1-2, with D possibly TRBD1 on 5 matching bases. V was trimmed by 5 bases and J by 2 bases, leaving 7 bases between them. Germline V lookup: CDR1 SGHRS, CDR2 YFSETQ. This CDR3 comprises 12 residues. The CDR3 DNA sequence: TGCGCCAGCAGGGAGGGGAACTATGGCTACACCTTC. Translated, it gives CASREGNYGYTF.

Of note for this clone: The junction departs from the called germline gene at one end, perhaps through a read error. The chain employs TRBV29-1 and TRBJ1-2; the D is unclear. Germline-derived CDR1 and CDR2 are SQVTM and ANQGSEA. CDR3 length: 14 amino acids. CDR3 amino acids: CSAERTGEGSGYTF. The CDR3 DNA follows: TGCAGCGCTGAACGTACGGGTGAGGGTAGTGGCTACACCTTC.

The J gene is TRBJ2-3, the V gene TRBV7-2, with TRBD2 matching over 11 bases. V gave up 1 base and J gave up 6 bases; unmatched junction bases: 15. Germline assignment: CDR1 SGHTA and CDR2 FQGNSA. This CDR3 is 19 amino acids long. The CDR3 is CASSLDRWDSGGGWDTQYF. The CDR3 bases are TGTGCCAGCAGCTTAGACCGATGGGATAGCGGGGGGGGATGGGATACGCAGTATTTT. The full variable domain, rest sourced from reference TRBV7-2 and TRBJ2-3, is GAGVSQSPSNKVTEKGKDVELRCDPISGHTALYWYRQSLGQGLEFLIYFQGNSAPDKSGLPSDRFSAERTGGSVSTLTIQRTQQEDSAVYLCASSLDRWDSGGGWDTQYFGPGTRLTVL.

The rearrangement joins TRBV29-1 to TRBJ2-2; D not resolved. V dropped 7 bases and J dropped 0 bases, with 9 bases sitting between them. The CDR3 consists of 13 residues. Germline V CDR1 and CDR2: SQVTM, ANQGSEA. The CDR3 region has the DNA TGCAGCGCTTGGGCCGCGAACACCGGGGAGCTGTTTTTT. Its protein is CSAWAANTGELFF.

The chain has TRBV5-4 and TRBJ1-1; no clear D. V dropped 1 base and J dropped 4 bases, with 14 bases sitting between them. Germline CDR1 and CDR2: SGHNT and YYREEE (reference sequence). The CDR3 length is 15 residues. CDR3 in amino acids: CASSLKRREGTEAFF. For the CDR3, the DNA is TGTGCCAGCAGCTTGAAGAGGAGGGAAGGCACTGAAGCTTTCTTT.

V and J are TRBV3-1 (or the pseudogene TRBV3-2) and TRBJ2-1; 7 bases align to TRBD2. The germline V gene has CDR1 LGHDT and CDR2 YNNKEL (reference sequence). The CDR3 totals 16 residues. V shed 5 bases, J shed 6 bases, and the junction held 13 bases outside the gene matches. The CDR3 sequence is CASSYPALAHSNEQFF. The CDR3 DNA reads TGTGCCAGCAGCTATCCGGCACTAGCGCATTCCAATGAGCAGTTCTTC.

This clone appeared a single time. The chain has TRBV6-6 and TRBJ1-1, with D possibly matching TRBD1 (6 bases). Trimming cost V 7 bases and J 3 bases, with 15 bases left between them. From germline, CDR1 is MNHNY and CDR2 SVGAGI (reference sequence). The CDR3 loop spans 14 amino acids. The CDR3 sequence is CASILQGAYTEAFF. The CDR3 DNA reads as TGTGCCAGCATTTTACAGGGAGCTTACACTGAAGCTTTCTTT.

Only a few counts were recorded for this clone. The chain links TRBV10-1 to TRBJ1-6; TRBD1 agrees at 9 bases. Germline assignment: CDR1 WNHNN and CDR2 SYGVQD (reference sequence). V shed 11 bases and J 5 bases; nucleotides not matched to a gene: 7. The CDR3 length is 14 residues. The CDR3 loop is CAPQGDRDNSPLHF. CDR3 coding DNA: TGCGCCCCCCAGGGGGACAGGGATAATTCACCCCTCCACTTT.

The chain joins TRBV14 to TRBJ1-1, with D tentatively TRBD1 (5 bases). V was shortened by 3 bases and J by 0 bases, with 17 bases between the two germline ends. The CDR3 extends over 17 amino acids. CDR1 is SGHDN and CDR2 is FVKESK in the germline V gene. The CDR3 spells CASSQGGGRNLNTEAFF. In DNA, the CDR3 is TGTGCCAGCAGCCAGGGGGGAGGCAGGAACTTGAACACTGAAGCTTTCTTT.